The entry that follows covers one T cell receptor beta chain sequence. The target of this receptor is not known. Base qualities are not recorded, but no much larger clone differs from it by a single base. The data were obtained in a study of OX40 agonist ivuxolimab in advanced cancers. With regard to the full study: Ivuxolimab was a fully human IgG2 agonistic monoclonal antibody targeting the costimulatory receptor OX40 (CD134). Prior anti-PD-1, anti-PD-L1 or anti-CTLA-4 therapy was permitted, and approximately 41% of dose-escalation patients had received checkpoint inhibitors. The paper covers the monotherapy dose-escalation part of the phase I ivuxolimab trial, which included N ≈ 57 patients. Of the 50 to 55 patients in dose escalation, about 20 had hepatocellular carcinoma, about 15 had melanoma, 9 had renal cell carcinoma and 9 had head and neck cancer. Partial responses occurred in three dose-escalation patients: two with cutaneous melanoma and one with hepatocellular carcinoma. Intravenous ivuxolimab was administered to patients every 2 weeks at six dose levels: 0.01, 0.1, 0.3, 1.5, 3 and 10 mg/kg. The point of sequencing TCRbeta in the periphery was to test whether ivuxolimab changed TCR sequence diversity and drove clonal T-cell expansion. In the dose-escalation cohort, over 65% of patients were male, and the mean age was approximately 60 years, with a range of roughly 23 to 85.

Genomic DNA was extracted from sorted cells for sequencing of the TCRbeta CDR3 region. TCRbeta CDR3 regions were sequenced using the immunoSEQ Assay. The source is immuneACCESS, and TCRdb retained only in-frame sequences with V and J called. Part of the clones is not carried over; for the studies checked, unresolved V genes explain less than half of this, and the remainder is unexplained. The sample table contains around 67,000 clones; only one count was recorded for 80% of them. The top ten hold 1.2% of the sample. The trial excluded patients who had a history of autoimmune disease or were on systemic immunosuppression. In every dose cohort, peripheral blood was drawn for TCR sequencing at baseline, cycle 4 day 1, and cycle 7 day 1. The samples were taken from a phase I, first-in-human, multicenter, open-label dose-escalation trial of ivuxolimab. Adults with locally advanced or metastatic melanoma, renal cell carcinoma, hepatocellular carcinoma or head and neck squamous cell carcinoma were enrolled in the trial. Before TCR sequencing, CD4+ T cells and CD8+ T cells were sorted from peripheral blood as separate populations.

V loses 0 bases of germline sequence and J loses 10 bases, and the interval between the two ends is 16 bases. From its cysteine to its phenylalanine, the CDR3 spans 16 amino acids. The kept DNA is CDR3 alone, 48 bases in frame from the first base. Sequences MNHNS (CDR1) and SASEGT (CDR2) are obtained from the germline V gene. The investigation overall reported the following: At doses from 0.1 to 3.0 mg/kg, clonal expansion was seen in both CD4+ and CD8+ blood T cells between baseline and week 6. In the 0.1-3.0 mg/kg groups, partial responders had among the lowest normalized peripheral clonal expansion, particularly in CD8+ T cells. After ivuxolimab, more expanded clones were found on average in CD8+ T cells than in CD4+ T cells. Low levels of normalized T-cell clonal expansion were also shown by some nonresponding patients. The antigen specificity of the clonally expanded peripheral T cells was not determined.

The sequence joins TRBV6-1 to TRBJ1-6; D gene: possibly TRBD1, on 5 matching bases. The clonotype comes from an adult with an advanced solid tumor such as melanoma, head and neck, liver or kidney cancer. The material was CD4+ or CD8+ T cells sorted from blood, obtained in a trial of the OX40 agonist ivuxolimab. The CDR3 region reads CASSEASPGSMSPLHF. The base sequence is TGTGCCAGCAGTGAAGCGTCTCCAGGGTCGATGTCACCCCTCCACTTT.